Below are 28 T cell receptor beta chains sequenced from a single sample in a study of blood T cell repertoires in COVID-19. Assay: immunoSEQ multiplex PCR; the TCRdb copy retains only in-frame clones and omits some. The data contain around 93,000 clones, about 87% of them singletons. Sequenced: peripheral blood. The receptors stem from a man older than 75 with acute or convalescent COVID-19.

The V and J genes are TRBV11-2 and TRBJ1-4, with a possible D match to TRBD1 (5 bases). Germline V lookup: CDR1 SGHAT, CDR2 FQNNGV. This CDR3 has 19 amino acids. The germline V and J ends were trimmed by 1 base and 1 base, with 19 bases remaining between them. CDR3 amino acids: CASSLGSTLGAITNEKLFF. The CDR3, as DNA: TGTGCCAGCAGCTTAGGGTCGACCCTAGGGGCCATAACTAATGAAAAACTGTTTTTT.

This chain joins TRBV18 and TRBJ2-1, with TRBD2 identical over 7 bases. The germline V gene has CDR1 KGHSH and CDR2 LQKENI. This CDR3 has 14 residues. The trim removed 6 bases at V and 7 bases at J, leaving 9 bases unmatched. This CDR3 reads CASSRGGDGNEQFF. The CDR3 DNA is TGTGCCAGCTCCCGGGGAGGGGACGGTAATGAGCAGTTCTTC.

This clone showed up just a few times. The CDR3 DNA sequence: TGTGCCTGGAGGCAGGGCTACGAGCAGTACTTC. Translation: CAWRQGYEQYF. V usage is TRBV30 and J usage is TRBJ2-7, with TRBD1 as a possible D gene (5 bases). V lost 3 bases and J lost 3, with 6 bases in between. Per germline, CDR1 GTSNPN and CDR2 SVGIG (reference sequence). The CDR3 covers 11 residues.

The chain couples TRBV10-3 to TRBJ1-2; tentative D call: TRBD1 (6 bases). The CDR3 covers 12 residues. Trimming stripped 3 bases from V and 7 bases from J, with 9 bases between. CDR1 is ENHRY and CDR2 is SYGVKD in the germline V gene. The CDR3 loop reads CAISDWGPGYTF. CDR3 sequence (DNA): TGTGCCATCAGTGATTGGGGGCCTGGCTACACCTTC.

This clone was seen more than once but under ten times. The chain uses TRBV19 and TRBJ2-2; tentative D call: TRBD1 (6 bases). Trimming pared 3 bases from V and 3 bases from J, leaving 17 bases between. The germline CDR1 and CDR2 sequences are LNHDA and SQIVND (reference sequence). CDR3 length equals 17 residues. The CDR3 loop reads CASSIIRGHQYTGELFF. CDR3 bases: TGTGCCAGTAGTATTATCAGGGGACACCAATACACCGGGGAGCTGTTTTTT.

In this sample, this clone turned up a few times. The rearrangement joins TRBV7-3 to TRBJ1-2; 8 bases are shared with TRBD1. CDR3 length: 14 amino acids. The germline V gene encodes CDR1 SGHTA and CDR2 FQGTGA. Losses at the gene ends were 5 bases for V and 13 bases for J; bases not matched to a gene: 15. DNA of the CDR3: TGTGCCAGCAGCCCCAGCGGAGACAGGGGAGCGCGCACCTTC. Translated, it gives CASSPSGDRGARTF.

The chain links TRBV3-1 (or the pseudogene TRBV3-2) to TRBJ2-2, with 8 bases aligning to TRBD1. From germline, CDR1 is LGHDT and CDR2 YNNKEL (reference sequence). The V gene end was trimmed by 1 base and the J gene end by 1 base; junction bases not matched to a gene: 11. This CDR3 is 19 amino acids long. This chain's CDR3 is CASSQVGSGTGLNTGELFF. The CDR3, as DNA: TGTGCCAGCAGCCAAGTTGGTTCGGGGACAGGACTGAACACCGGGGAGCTGTTTTTT.

The chain is built from TRBV28 and TRBJ1-1, with TRBD1 identical over 7 bases. After removal of 5 bases from V and 4 bases from J, the junction contained 7 bases not matched to a gene. The CDR3 sequence is 14 residues long. Germline V gives CDR1 MDHEN, CDR2 SYDVKM. CDR3 protein: CASSPQDRATEAFF. In DNA, the CDR3 is TGTGCCAGCAGTCCACAAGACAGGGCCACTGAAGCTTTCTTT.

The V gene is TRBV9, the J gene TRBJ2-3, with TRBD2 matching over 7 bases. This CDR3 is 15 amino acids long. V trimming: 0 bases; J trimming: 3 bases; junction bases outside the gene matches: 4. Germline V gene sequence: CDR1 SGDLS, CDR2 YYNGEE. CDR3 coding DNA: TGTGCCAGCAGCGTAGCAGGGAGGGGAACAGATACGCAGTATTTT. This sequence encodes CASSVAGRGTDTQYF.

The genes are TRBV6-6 and TRBJ2-7; 8 nucleotides align to TRBD1. The length of the CDR3 is 16 residues. Germline-derived CDR1 and CDR2 are MNHNY and SVGAGI (reference sequence). V gave up 0 bases and J gave up 3 bases; unmatched junction bases: 7. The DNA for the CDR3 is TGTGCCAGCAGTTACTCGAGGCGAGGACAGGGCTACGAGCAGTACTTC. Protein sequence: CASSYSRRGQGYEQYF.

Written as DNA, the CDR3 is TGTGCCAGCAGCCAAGCTTCTGAAGCTTTCTTT. Translated: CASSQASEAFF. V gene TRBV3-1 (or the pseudogene TRBV3-2) combines with J gene TRBJ1-1; D is uncertain. In germline, CDR1 is LGHDT, CDR2 YNNKEL (reference sequence). Trimming shortened V by 1 base and J by 6 bases, and 3 bases separated the two germline ends. The CDR3 runs to 11 residues.

The chain uses TRBV5-1 and TRBJ2-2; perhaps TRBD2 as D (6 bases). The CDR3 extends over 16 amino acids. CDR1 is SGHRS, CDR2 YFSETQ, per germline. V was pared by 4 bases and J by 7 bases, with 20 bases between. CDR3 sequence: CASSPWDSPLGGELFF. The CDR3 region has the DNA TGCGCCAGCAGCCCCTGGGACTCCCCTTTGGGCGGGGAGCTGTTTTTT.

This rearrangement joins TRBV25-1 to TRBJ1-6; 7 bases agree with TRBD1. V lost 9 bases, J lost 5 bases, and 10 bases stayed unmatched. Germline-derived CDR1 and CDR2 are MGHDK and SYGVNS. This CDR3 has 15 residues. CDR3 sequence (DNA): TGTGCCAGTACGGAGATCGACAGGGATAATTCACCCCTCCACTTT. Translated: CASTEIDRDNSPLHF.

This clone was counted between two and nine times. The chain couples TRBV19 to TRBJ2-7; the D gene is possibly TRBD1 (6 bases). Germline loops: CDR1 LNHDA, CDR2 SQIVND (reference sequence). V was trimmed by 6 bases and J by 7 bases, leaving 19 bases between them. This CDR3 has 14 residues. The CDR3, as DNA: TGTGCCAGTAGCCCGCCAGGGGCTTTTTCGGAGCAGTACTTC. Translated, it gives CASSPPGAFSEQYF.

The chain couples TRBV12-3 or TRBV12-4 to TRBJ2-6, with D tentatively TRBD1 (6 bases). This CDR3 spans 13 amino acids. The DNA of the CDR3 is TGTGCGGGGAAGGGGGCTGGGGCCAACGTCCTGACTTTC. The encoded protein is CAGKGAGANVLTF.

The rearrangement joins TRBV5-1 to TRBJ1-2; 7 nucleotides agree with TRBD1. The CDR3 extends over 14 amino acids. The junction had 3 bases not matched to a gene; V was cut back by 4 bases and J by 0 bases. Looked up from germline, CDR1 is SGHRS and CDR2 is YFSETQ. The chain's CDR3 is CASSQTGTNYGYTF. CDR3 sequence (DNA): TGCGCCAGCAGCCAGACAGGGACTAACTATGGCTACACCTTC.

The CDR3 loop is CASSPNQGSYNEQFF. In DNA, the CDR3 is TGCGCCAGCAGCCCGAACCAGGGGTCCTACAATGAGCAGTTCTTC. The genes are TRBV5-1 and TRBJ2-1; possibly TRBD1 for D (6 bases). The V end lost 4 bases, the J end lost 1 base, and 12 bases lay between the germline ends. The CDR3 sequence is 15 residues long. Germline values: CDR1 SGHRS, CDR2 YFSETQ.

This clone was observed a single time. The chain employs TRBV18 and TRBJ1-5; 11 bases map to TRBD1. The CDR3 totals 15 residues. The V gene's germline CDR1 is KGHSH and CDR2 LQKENI. The J segment lost 5 bases and the V segment lost 5 bases, leaving 5 bases of the junction unmatched. The CDR3 sequence: CASSVGQGADQPQHF. The CDR3 region has the DNA TGTGCCAGCTCAGTCGGACAGGGGGCAGATCAGCCCCAGCATTTT.

V and J are TRBV6-5 and TRBJ2-2, with D unclear. Trimming took 7 bases from V and 2 from J, leaving 11 bases between them. The germline CDR1 and CDR2 sequences are MNHEY and SVGAGI. This CDR3 contains 14 residues. The CDR3: CASTRGQNTGELFF. CDR3 bases: TGTGCCAGCACCCGAGGCCAAAACACCGGGGAGCTGTTTTTT.

The chain uses TRBV9 and TRBJ2-7; possibly TRBD2 for D (7 bases). This CDR3 has 16 amino acids. Per the germline V gene, CDR1 is SGDLS and CDR2 is YYNGEE. Trimming pared 0 bases from V and 4 bases from J, leaving 17 bases between. CDR3: CASSVDRGAPIYEQYF. DNA for the CDR3: TGTGCCAGCAGCGTAGATCGGGGGGCCCCTATTTACGAGCAGTACTTC.

This clone was seen a single time. The chain is built from TRBV5-1 and TRBJ2-3, with TRBD2 matching 9 bases. CDR3 length equals 19 residues. V shed 4 bases and J 0 bases; nucleotides not matched to a gene: 15. Germline assignment: CDR1 SGHRS and CDR2 YFSETQ. The DNA of the CDR3 is TGCGCCAGCAGCCTATGGCCTTTGCGGGAGGGGTTTAGCACAGATACGCAGTATTTT. Translation: CASSLWPLREGFSTDTQYF.

The gene calls are TRBV6-1 and TRBJ1-6; the D gene is possibly TRBD1 (5 bases). The CDR3 has 15 amino acids. The germline CDR1 and CDR2 sequences are MNHNS and SASEGT. V lost 0 bases to trimming and J lost 7 bases, with 10 bases between them. The chain's CDR3 is CASSEAQGGNSPLHF. In nucleotides, the CDR3 is TGTGCCAGCAGTGAAGCCCAGGGAGGAAATTCACCCCTCCACTTT.

The genes are TRBV10-3 and TRBJ2-5; 8 nucleotides agree with TRBD2. The CDR3 is made up of 18 amino acids. Per germline, CDR1 ENHRY and CDR2 SYGVKD. The trim removed 1 base at V and 1 base at J, leaving 11 bases unmatched. The CDR3 here is CAISEFPPGAGAQETQYF. CDR3 DNA sequence: TGTGCCATCAGTGAGTTTCCCCCGGGAGCGGGGGCCCAAGAGACCCAGTACTTC.

The rearrangement joins TRBV28 to TRBJ2-7; 9 nucleotides agree with TRBD1. Germline CDR1 and CDR2: MDHEN and SYDVKM. CDR3 length: 15 amino acids. The junction had 15 bases not matched to a gene; V was cut back by 10 bases and J by 5 bases. CDR3: CATATSGQGPNEQYF. The CDR3 coding sequence is TGTGCCACCGCCACCTCGGGACAGGGTCCTAACGAGCAGTACTTC. Supplemented by reference TRBV28 and TRBJ2-7, the full variable domain reads DVKVTQSSRYLVKRTGEKVFLECVQDMDHENMFWYRQDPGLGLRLIYFSYDVKMKEKGDIPEGYSVSREKKERFSLILESASTNQTSMYLCATATSGQGPNEQYFGPGTRLTVT.

V gene TRBV12-3 or TRBV12-4 combines with J gene TRBJ2-4; D possibly corresponds to TRBD2 (5 bases). This CDR3 has 12 residues. Trimming shortened V by 4 bases and J by 8 bases, and 9 bases separated the two germline ends. The CDR3 sequence is CASSSRGDIQYF. Written as DNA, the CDR3 is TGTGCCAGCAGTTCTCGGGGTGACATTCAGTACTTC.

The genes are TRBV10-3 and TRBJ2-1; possibly TRBD2 for D (6 bases). Trimming pared 1 base from V and 8 bases from J, leaving 15 bases between. The CDR3 is 15 residues long. The germline gives CDR1 ENHRY, CDR2 SYGVKD. CDR3 nucleotides: TGTGCCATCAGTGAGTTTGGGGCTGGCGGGGATGAGCAGTTCTTC. The encoded protein is CAISEFGAGGDEQFF.

This chain joins TRBV19 and TRBJ2-7; 9 positions agree with TRBD1. Trimming cost V 5 bases and J 6 bases; bases outside gene matches: 8. Looked up from germline, CDR1 is LNHDA and CDR2 is SQIVND (reference sequence). There are 14 residues in the CDR3. CDR3 in DNA: TGTGCCAGTAGTGAGGGACAGGGTTTTGGCGAGCAGTACTTC. This sequence encodes CASSEGQGFGEQYF. The full variable domain, its missing parts supplied by reference TRBV19 and TRBJ2-7, is DGGITQSPKYLFRKEGQNVTLSCEQNLNHDAMYWYRQDPGQGLRLIYYSQIVNDFQKGDIAEGYSVSREKKESFPLTVTSAQKNPTAFYLCASSEGQGFGEQYFGPGTRLTVT.

This chain uses TRBV19 with TRBJ2-2; 9 nucleotides align to TRBD2. The CDR3 spans 17 residues. Trimming removed 6 bases from V and 1 base from J; junction bases left unmatched: 9. Germline V gives CDR1 LNHDA, CDR2 SQIVND (reference sequence). The CDR3 here is CASSEGSGSGNTGELFF. The DNA for the CDR3 is TGTGCCAGTAGCGAGGGTAGCGGGAGTGGGAACACCGGGGAGCTGTTTTTT.